A selection of T cell receptor beta chains follows, all from one sample in a study of cytomegalovirus exposure and HLA in healthy donors. The repertoire was sequenced with immunoSEQ multiplex PCR; TCRdb's copy has only in-frame clones and lacks some. Counted here are 170,000 or so clones, 78% occurring once; the ten biggest clones make up around 14%. Sequences were obtained from PBMCs. The receptors here all came from a woman in her 50s in good health and CMV-seropositive. Each CDR3 is given with its conserved first and last residue. The order of the fields is D gene, clone size, V gene, J gene, CDR3 DNA, CDR3 protein. D genes are given only for firm matches. Clone size appears in some rows only: once, few, many, or a class for an expanded clone.

>NA|NA|TRBV6-5|TRBJ1-2
TGTGCCAGCAGCCCCCCAGGCCTCTATGGCTACACCTTC
CASSPPGLYGYTF
>TRBD2|NA|TRBV5-5|TRBJ2-1
TGTGCCAGCAGCCCTAGCGGGGGGACTTACAATGAGCAGTTCTTC
CASSPSGGTYNEQFF
>TRBD1|NA|TRBV19|TRBJ2-3
TGTGCCAGTAGTATAGAGGACAGGGGTGGAGATACGCAGTATTTT
CASSIEDRGGDTQYF
>TRBD1|NA|TRBV27|TRBJ1-6
TGTGCCAGCAGTAACAGGGGCGAAAATTCACCCCTCCACTTT
CASSNRGENSPLHF
>NA|NA|TRBV25-1|TRBJ2-5
TGTGCCAGCAGTGAAGGGACTCAAGAGACCCAGTACTTC
CASSEGTQETQYF
>TRBD1|NA|TRBV2|TRBJ2-7
TGTGCCAGCAGTGACAGGGACAGGGGGCGCGGTGAGCAGTACTTC
CASSDRDRGRGEQYF
>NA|NA|TRBV5-4|TRBJ1-1
TGTGCCAGCAGCTTGGCAGGGCGGACTGAAGCTTTCTTT
CASSLAGRTEAFF
>NA|few|TRBV5-1|TRBJ1-3
TGCGCCAGCAGCAAAGAGGGGGGGGAGCTCGGAAACACCATATATTTT
CASSKEGGELGNTIYF
>TRBD2|NA|TRBV4-2|TRBJ2-5
TGTGCCAGCAGCCAAGATGGTAGCGGGGGCCTACGGACCCAGTACTTC
CASSQDGSGGLRTQYF
>TRBD1|once|TRBV6-5|TRBJ2-7
TGTGCCAGCAGTTACGCTTCCGACAGGGGTCAGGGCGAGCAGTACTTC
CASSYASDRGQGEQYF
>TRBD1|few|TRBV5-6|TRBJ1-2
TGTGCCAGCAGCCCCGAAACGACAGGGCAAGGCTACACCTTC
CASSPETTGQGYTF
>TRBD2|NA|TRBV30|TRBJ2-3
TGTGCCTGTAAGGGACTAGATCTGACAGATACGCAGTATTTT
CACKGLDLTDTQYF
>TRBD1|NA|TRBV6-1|TRBJ1-5
TGTGCCAGCAGCCGGGACAGGGCCGGGAATCAGCCCCAGCATTTT
CASSRDRAGNQPQHF
>TRBD2|NA|TRBV6-1|TRBJ2-1
TGTGCCAGCAGTGTACTAGCGGGGGCGCCCAATGAGCAGTTCTTC
CASSVLAGAPNEQFF
>TRBD2|NA|TRBV6-1|TRBJ2-1
TGTGCCAGCAGTGAAGCGGGGAGGGATGAGCAGTTCTTC
CASSEAGRDEQFF
>TRBD2|NA|TRBV7-3|TRBJ2-5
TGTGCCAGCAGCTTGGGGGCCTTGCGGGGGGGCGAGGAGACCCAGTACTTC
CASSLGALRGGEETQYF
>TRBD1|NA|TRBV18|TRBJ1-6
TGTGCCAGCTCACCCGCCGGGGGACAGGGGAGCTCCTATAATTCACCCCTCCACTTT
CASSPAGGQGSSYNSPLHF
>NA|NA|TRBV18|TRBJ2-1
TGTGCCAGCTCACTCCTTTCGGGGGACTACAATGAGCAGTTCTTC
CASSLLSGDYNEQFF
>TRBD1|NA|TRBV10-3|TRBJ2-5
TGTGCCATCAATAGACAGGGGGGGGAGACCCAGTACTTC
CAINRQGGETQYF
>NA|NA|TRBV7-8|TRBJ2-2
TGTGCCAGCAGCCGGGACTTTGTGACCAGGGAGCTGTTTTTT
CASSRDFVTRELFF
>TRBD2|NA|TRBV4-1|TRBJ2-1
TGCGCCAGCGGGGGACTAGCGGGGGGGCGTGGTGAGCAGTTCTTC
CASGGLAGGRGEQFF
>TRBD1|NA|TRBV5-6|TRBJ1-6
TGTGCCAGCAGCTCGGGTGGATGGACAGGGTTGAATTCACCCCTCCACTTT
CASSSGGWTGLNSPLHF
>NA|NA|TRBV5-1|TRBJ2-1
TGCGCCAGCACCGAACTTAACAATGAGCAGTTCTTC
CASTELNNEQFF
>NA|NA|TRBV13|TRBJ2-2
TGTGCCAGCACGTTCTCTTCCGGCGGGGAGCTGTTTTTT
CASTFSSGGELFF
>TRBD2|NA|TRBV27|TRBJ2-3
TGTGCCAGCAGTTTGAGCGGGGGGTACCTCGCAGATACGCAGTATTTT
CASSLSGGYLADTQYF
>NA|NA|TRBV10-3|TRBJ1-6
TGTGCCAGCGCCGATAATTCACCCCTCCACTTT
CASADNSPLHF
>NA|NA|TRBV6-6|TRBJ2-7
TGTGCCAGCAGTTACATAGGAGGGAACACCTACGAGCAGTACTTC
CASSYIGGNTYEQYF
>TRBD2|NA|TRBV6-5|TRBJ2-1
TGTGCCAGCAGTCGGCTAGCGGGGCAAATGCGGTTCTTC
CASSRLAGQMRFF
>NA|NA|TRBV10-3|TRBJ1-5
TGTGCCATCAGTGAGCGGGTTGGAGATGTGGACAATCAGCCCCAGCATTTT
CAISERVGDVDNQPQHF
>NA|NA|TRBV7-9|TRBJ2-7
TGTGCCAGCGGTCGCAGTGGTTTCTCCTACGAGCAGTACTTC
CASGRSGFSYEQYF
>TRBD1|NA|TRBV19|TRBJ1-2
TGTGCCAGTAGTATAATTGGTGCGGGACAGAACTATGGCTACACCTTC
CASSIIGAGQNYGYTF
>NA|NA|TRBV27|TRBJ2-1
TGTGCCAGCAGAAGGAGGGCAGGGTACAATGAGCAGTTCTTC
CASRRRAGYNEQFF
>TRBD2|NA|TRBV13|TRBJ2-2
TGTGCCAGCAGCTCGGAGACTAGCGGGGGGGCCCTGTACACCGGGGAGCTGTTTTTT
CASSSETSGGALYTGELFF
>NA|NA|TRBV9|TRBJ1-3
TGTGCCAGCAGCTCCCAGGACAGCCGTGGAAACACCATATATTTT
CASSSQDSRGNTIYF
>TRBD1|few|TRBV11-2|TRBJ2-7
TGTGCCAGCAGCTCAGGACAGGGAAAACTGTACTTC
CASSSGQGKLYF
>NA|NA|TRBV7-3|TRBJ1-2
TGTGCCAGCAGCCAGTCGGACGGGGTAGGCTACACCTTC
CASSQSDGVGYTF
>TRBD1|NA|TRBV6-1|TRBJ1-6
TGTGCCAGCAAAAGGGGGACAGGGAATTCACCCCTCCACTTT
CASKRGTGNSPLHF
>NA|NA|TRBV7-9|TRBJ1-2
TGTGCCAGCAGCAGACAGGAGGCTACTGGCTACACCTTC
CASSRQEATGYTF
>NA|NA|TRBV5-1|TRBJ2-3
TGCGCCAGCAGCTTGGATACCGGTAGCACAGATACGCAGTATTTT
CASSLDTGSTDTQYF
>TRBD2|NA|TRBV7-3|TRBJ2-5
TGTGCCAGCAGCCGACTGGCGGGGGGGCCCGAGACCCAGTACTTC
CASSRLAGGPETQYF
>NA|few|TRBV5-4|TRBJ2-3
TGTGCCAGCAGCTTACAGGGTAGAGTTACAGATACGCAGTATTTT
CASSLQGRVTDTQYF
>TRBD1|NA|TRBV10-3|TRBJ1-1
TGTGCCATCAGTGAGGGACAGGGAGGCTTCGCTGAAGCTTTCTTT
CAISEGQGGFAEAFF
>TRBD1|NA|TRBV25-1|TRBJ1-4
TGTGCCAGCAGTGAGACCAGACCTGATCCGACAGGGGAAAAACTGTTTTTT
CASSETRPDPTGEKLFF
>NA|NA|TRBV9|TRBJ1-3
TGTGCCAGCAGCGTAGAAGGGGTAGGAAACACCATATATTTT
CASSVEGVGNTIYF
>TRBD2|NA|TRBV7-2|TRBJ2-7
TGTGCCAGCAGCTCGAGCGGGGGGGGGAAGTACTTC
CASSSSGGGKYF
>TRBD1|few|TRBV27|TRBJ1-2
TGTGCCAGCAGTGACTCGACAGGGATCTATGGCTACACCTTC
CASSDSTGIYGYTF
>NA|NA|TRBV5-1|TRBJ1-4
TGCGCCAGCAGCTTGTCACGGCAGGGCGGCGAAAAACTGTTTTTT
CASSLSRQGGEKLFF
>NA|NA|TRBV6-6|TRBJ1-5
TGTGCCAGCAGACAGGGTGACCAGCCCCAGCATTTT
CASRQGDQPQHF
>NA|NA|TRBV10-3|TRBJ1-2
TGTGCCATCAGTGAGGAGGGGGTCGGAGGCGGCTACACCTTC
CAISEEGVGGGYTF
>NA|NA|TRBV7-2|TRBJ1-2
TGTGCCAGCAGCTTAGAGGGTGGAGGGTTGTTTTATGGCTACACCTTC
CASSLEGGGLFYGYTF
>NA|few|TRBV4-1|TRBJ2-1
TGCGCCAGCAGCCAAGGGGGCAACTACAATGAGCAGTTCTTC
CASSQGGNYNEQFF
>TRBD1|NA|TRBV4-2|TRBJ1-6
TGTGCCAGCGAACCGGGGCGGGACAGGGCAAGCTCCTATAATTCACCCCTCCACTTT
CASEPGRDRASSYNSPLHF
>NA|NA|TRBV4-1|TRBJ1-1
TGCGCCAGCAGCCAAGTAGAAGGGCAGGGGGAAGCTTTCTTT
CASSQVEGQGEAFF
>TRBD1|once|TRBV6-5|TRBJ1-6
TGTGCCACGTGGAGGGACAGCAGCTCACCCCTCCACTTT
CATWRDSSSPLHF
>NA|once|TRBV9|TRBJ2-7
TGTGCCAGCAGCCAGATCTGGGAGCAGTACTTC
CASSQIWEQYF
>TRBD1|NA|TRBV4-2|TRBJ2-4
TGTGCCAGCAGCCAAGATGACAGGGGACGAGCCAAAAACATTCAGTACTTC
CASSQDDRGRAKNIQYF
>TRBD1|NA|TRBV7-8|TRBJ1-2
TGTGCCAGCAGCACCGGGACAGGGGGGAATGGCTACACCTTC
CASSTGTGGNGYTF